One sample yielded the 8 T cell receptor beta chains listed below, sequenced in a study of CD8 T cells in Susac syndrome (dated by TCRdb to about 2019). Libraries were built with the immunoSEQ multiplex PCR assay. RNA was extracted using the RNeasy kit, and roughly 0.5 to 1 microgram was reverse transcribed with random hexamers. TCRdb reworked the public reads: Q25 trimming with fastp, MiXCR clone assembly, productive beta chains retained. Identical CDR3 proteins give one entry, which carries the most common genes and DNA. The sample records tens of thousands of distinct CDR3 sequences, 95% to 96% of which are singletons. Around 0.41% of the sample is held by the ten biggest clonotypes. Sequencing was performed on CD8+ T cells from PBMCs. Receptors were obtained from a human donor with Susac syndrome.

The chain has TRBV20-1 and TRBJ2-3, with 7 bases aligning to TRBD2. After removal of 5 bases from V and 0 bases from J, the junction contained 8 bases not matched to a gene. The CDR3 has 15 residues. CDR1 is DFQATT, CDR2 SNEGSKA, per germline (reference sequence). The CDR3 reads CSARARRGSTDTQYF. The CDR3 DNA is TGCAGTGCTCGGGCGAGGCGGGGGAGCACAGATACGCAGTATTTT.

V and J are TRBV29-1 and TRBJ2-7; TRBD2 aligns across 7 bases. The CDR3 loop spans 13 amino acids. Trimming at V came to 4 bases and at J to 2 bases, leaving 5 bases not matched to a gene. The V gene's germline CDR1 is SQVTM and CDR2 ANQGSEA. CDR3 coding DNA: TGCAGCGTTGTTCTACGGGGGGCCTACGAGCAGTACTTC. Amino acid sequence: CSVVLRGAYEQYF.

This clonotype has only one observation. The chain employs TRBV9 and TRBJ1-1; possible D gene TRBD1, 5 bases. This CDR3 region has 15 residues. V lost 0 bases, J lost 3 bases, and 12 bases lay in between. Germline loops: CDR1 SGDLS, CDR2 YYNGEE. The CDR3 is CASSVVRRVDTEAFF. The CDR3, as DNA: TGTGCCAGCAGCGTAGTGCGCAGGGTGGACACTGAAGCTTTCTTT.

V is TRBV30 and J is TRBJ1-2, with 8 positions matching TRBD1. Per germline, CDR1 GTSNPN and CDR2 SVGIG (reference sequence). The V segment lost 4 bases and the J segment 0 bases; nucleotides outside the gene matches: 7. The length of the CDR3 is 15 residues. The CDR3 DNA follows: TGTGCCTGGACAGGGGGCGAAAGATCTAACTATGGCTACACCTTC. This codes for CAWTGGERSNYGYTF.

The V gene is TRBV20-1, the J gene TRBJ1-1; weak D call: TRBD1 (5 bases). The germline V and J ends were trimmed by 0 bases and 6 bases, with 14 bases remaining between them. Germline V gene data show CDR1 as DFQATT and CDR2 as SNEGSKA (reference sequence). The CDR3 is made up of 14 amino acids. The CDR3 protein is CSARDDQGWAEAFF. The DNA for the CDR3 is TGCAGTGCTAGAGACGACCAGGGATGGGCTGAAGCTTTCTTT.

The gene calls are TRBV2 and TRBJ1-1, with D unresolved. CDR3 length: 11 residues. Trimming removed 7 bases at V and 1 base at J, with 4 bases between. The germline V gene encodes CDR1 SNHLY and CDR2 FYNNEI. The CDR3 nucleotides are TGTGCCAGCACAGGGAACACTGAAGCTTTCTTT. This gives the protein CASTGNTEAFF.

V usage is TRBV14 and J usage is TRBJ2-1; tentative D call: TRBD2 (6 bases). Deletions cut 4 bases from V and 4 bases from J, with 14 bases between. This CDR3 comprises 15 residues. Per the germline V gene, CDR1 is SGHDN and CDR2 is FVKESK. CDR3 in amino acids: CASSLSGDRYNEQFF. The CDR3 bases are TGTGCCAGCAGCCTCTCGGGGGACCGGTACAATGAGCAGTTCTTC.

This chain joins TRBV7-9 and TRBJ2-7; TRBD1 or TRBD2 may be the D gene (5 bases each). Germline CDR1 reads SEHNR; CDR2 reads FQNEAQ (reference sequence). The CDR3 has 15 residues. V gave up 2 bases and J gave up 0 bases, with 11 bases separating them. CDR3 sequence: CASSLRDGASYEQYF. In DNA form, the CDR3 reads TGTGCCAGCAGCTTAAGGGACGGAGCCTCCTACGAGCAGTACTTC.